The clone carrying this T cell receptor (beta chain) was seen more than once but under ten times. The CDR3 contains 15 residues. Unmatched junction bases numbered 4, after V lost 6 bases and J lost 0 bases. Germline V gene data show CDR1 as LGHNT and CDR2 as FRNRAP. This specimen belongs to a study of T cells after yellow fever vaccination. One entry per CDR3 protein results from TCRdb running MiXCR on the 5' RACE reads. The sample lists fewer than 400,000 distinct CDR3 sequences; over 8.5% were seen once. The J gene is TRBJ2-3, the V gene TRBV12-5, with 9 positions matching TRBD2. The sample consisted of CD4+ T cells sorted from PBMCs, taken 45 days after the yellow fever booster vaccination. The receptor's source is a man between 18 and 29 years old who received the YFV17D yellow fever vaccine. DNA for the CDR3: TGTGCTAGTGGGCGGGGGGGGCTAAGCACAGATACGCAGTATTTT. This sequence encodes CASGRGGLSTDTQYF.